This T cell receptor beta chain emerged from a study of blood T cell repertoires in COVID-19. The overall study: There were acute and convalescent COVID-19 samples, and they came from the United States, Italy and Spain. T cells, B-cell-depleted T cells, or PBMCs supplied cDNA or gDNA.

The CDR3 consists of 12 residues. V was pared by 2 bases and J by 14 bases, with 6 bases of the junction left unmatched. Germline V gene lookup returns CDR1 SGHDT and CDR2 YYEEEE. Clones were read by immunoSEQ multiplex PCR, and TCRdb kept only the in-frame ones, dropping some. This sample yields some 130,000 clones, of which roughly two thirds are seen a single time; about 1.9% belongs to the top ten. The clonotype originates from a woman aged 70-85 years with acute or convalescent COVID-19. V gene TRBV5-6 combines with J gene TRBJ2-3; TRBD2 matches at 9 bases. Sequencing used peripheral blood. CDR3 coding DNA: TGTGCCAGCAGCTTATCGGGGACTAGCCGGTATTTT. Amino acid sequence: CASSLSGTSRYF.